Below are 29 T cell receptor beta chains sequenced from a single sample in a study of blood T cell repertoires in COVID-19. Assay used: immunoSEQ multiplex PCR; TCRdb lists only in-frame clones, some missing. The table includes 150,000 or so clones, over 80% detected once. The source material was PBMCs or T cells enriched from blood (not recorded which). All receptors derive from a woman aged 60-75 years who had recovered from COVID-19.

This chain connects TRBV28 to TRBJ1-5; 8 bases are shared with TRBD1. The germline CDR1 and CDR2 sequences are MDHEN and SYDVKM. This CDR3 region has 14 residues. The V and J ends lost 5 bases and 11 bases, in that order; junction bases with no gene match: 11. The chain's CDR3 is CASSDPTGEGAQHF. Here the CDR3 DNA reads TGTGCCAGCAGTGACCCGACAGGGGAAGGGGCCCAGCATTTT.

The chain recombines TRBV5-1 with TRBJ2-7, with 11 bases that match TRBD2. The junction had 17 bases not matched to a gene; V was cut back by 4 bases and J by 5 bases. CDR1 is SGHRS, CDR2 YFSETQ, per germline. The CDR3 is made up of 18 amino acids. The CDR3 nucleotides are TGCGCCAGCAGCAACAACGGGGTAGTAGGACTAGCGGGCAACGAGCAGTACTTC. This translates into CASSNNGVVGLAGNEQYF.

The chain is built from TRBV7-8 and TRBJ1-2; 7 bases map to TRBD1. The CDR3 length is 16 residues. V was clipped by 4 bases and J by 0 bases; unmatched bases: 8. Looked up from germline, CDR1 is SGHVS and CDR2 is FQNEAQ. This CDR3 reads CASSYGQDSSNYGYTF. CDR3 nucleotides: TGTGCCAGCAGCTACGGACAGGACTCTTCTAACTATGGCTACACCTTC. The full variable domain, in which reference TRBV7-8 and TRBJ1-2 provide the parts outside the CDR3, is GAGVSQSPRYKVAKRGQDVALRCDPISGHVSLFWYQQALGQGPEFLTYFQNEAQLDKSGLPSDRFFAERPEGSVSTLKIQRTQQEDSAVYLCASSYGQDSSNYGYTFGSGTRLTVV.

This clone was recorded a few times. V usage is TRBV18 and J usage is TRBJ1-1; D gene ambiguous. Trimming removed 3 bases at V and 4 bases at J, with 21 bases between. This CDR3 is built from 17 residues. Germline-derived CDR1 and CDR2 are KGHSH and LQKENI. The CDR3 protein is CASSPTTEVAWGTEAFF. CDR3 coding DNA: TGTGCCAGCTCACCCACGACGGAGGTAGCTTGGGGCACTGAAGCTTTCTTT.

J is TRBJ1-1 and V is TRBV6-5; 7 nucleotides align to TRBD1. The length of the CDR3 is 12 residues. J lost 8 bases, V lost 7 bases, and 7 bases had no gene match. Germline values: CDR1 MNHEY, CDR2 SVGAGI. The CDR3 DNA reads as TGTGCCAGCACCGAAGGGGGCAGGGAAGCTTTCTTT. This translates into CASTEGGREAFF.

The V call is TRBV6-5, the J call TRBJ1-3; weak D call: TRBD1 (5 bases). Germline V CDR1 and CDR2: MNHEY, SVGAGI. Trimming shortened V by 2 bases and J by 1 base, and 9 bases separated the two germline ends. This CDR3 has 15 amino acids. CDR3 sequence reads: CASSYRTSSGNTIYF. CDR3 DNA: TGTGCCAGCAGTTACCGGACAAGTTCTGGAAACACCATATATTTT.

The genes are TRBV5-1 and TRBJ2-7; a possible D gene is TRBD2 (5 bases). Trimming pared 0 bases from V and 7 bases from J, leaving 14 bases between. Germline-derived CDR1 and CDR2 are SGHRS and YFSETQ. The CDR3 has 14 amino acids. DNA for the CDR3: TGCGCCAGCAGCTTGGAATCGAGGGCTGGGGAGCAGTACTTC. Translation gives CASSLESRAGEQYF.

CDR3 nucleotide sequence: TGTGCCAGTAGTACGGGGACAGGGGGCTCTGGAAACACCATATATTTT. Its protein is CASSTGTGGSGNTIYF. The chain joins TRBV19 to TRBJ1-3; 11 nucleotides line up with TRBD1. The CDR3 is 16 amino acids. Losses at the gene ends were 4 bases for V and 0 bases for J; bases not matched to a gene: 2. Germline CDR1 reads LNHDA; CDR2 reads SQIVND (reference sequence).

The chain links TRBV7-6 to TRBJ2-2; the D gene is possibly TRBD1 (6 bases). V lost 1 base to trimming and J lost 4 bases, with 13 bases between them. The CDR3 totals 16 residues. The V gene's germline CDR1 is SGHVS and CDR2 FNYEAQ. The CDR3 DNA sequence: TGTGCCAGCAGCTTAGAGGGACACCTCCTCACCGGGGAGCTGTTTTTT. Protein sequence: CASSLEGHLLTGELFF.

The V call is TRBV7-6, the J call TRBJ2-1, with TRBD2 identical over 8 bases. V shed 5 bases and J 4 bases; nucleotides not matched to a gene: 7. The CDR3 spans 15 residues. CDR1 is SGHVS, CDR2 FNYEAQ, per germline. This CDR3 is CASSLIAGPYNEQFF. The CDR3 nucleotides are TGTGCCAGCAGCCTAATAGCGGGGCCGTACAATGAGCAGTTCTTC.

Only one count was recorded for this clone. This chain uses TRBV27 with TRBJ1-5; 7 bases match TRBD1. In germline, CDR1 is MNHEY, CDR2 SMNVEV (reference sequence). The CDR3 has 20 residues. With V trimmed by 9 bases and J by 0 bases, 23 bases remained unmatched. The CDR3, as DNA: TGTGCCAGACTTGCCCTTTCTGCGAACAGGGGTGGATATAGCAATCAGCCCCAGCATTTT. Translation: CARLALSANRGGYSNQPQHF.

To note about this clone: Distinct nucleotide sequences in the sample also encode this CDR3. This chain uses TRBV5-1 with TRBJ2-3; 9 bases match TRBD2. Per germline, CDR1 SGHRS and CDR2 YFSETQ. This CDR3 has 16 amino acids. The ends lost 0 bases at V and 1 base at J; junction bases unmatched: 3. CDR3 region: CASSLATSGGTDTQYF. The CDR3 DNA follows: TGCGCCAGCAGCTTGGCGACTAGCGGTGGCACAGATACGCAGTATTTT. The complete variable domain, with remaining parts taken from reference TRBV5-1 and TRBJ2-3, reads KAGVTQTPRYLIKTRGQQVTLSCSPISGHRSVSWYQQTPGQGLQFLFEYFSETQRNKGNFPGRFSGRQFSNSRSEMNVSTLELGDSALYLCASSLATSGGTDTQYFGPGTRLTVL.

The chain couples TRBV6-5 to TRBJ1-1; a possible D gene is TRBD1 (5 bases). Germline V gives CDR1 MNHEY, CDR2 SVGAGI. This CDR3 comprises 13 residues. V lost 6 bases and J lost 1, with 9 bases in between. This CDR3 is CASRETANTEAFF. The CDR3 nucleotides are TGTGCCAGCAGAGAGACAGCGAACACTGAAGCTTTCTTT.

This clone was recorded a few times. This sequence joins TRBV7-8 and TRBJ1-5; tentatively, D is TRBD1 (6 bases). The CDR3 consists of 14 residues. CDR1 is SGHVS, CDR2 FQNEAQ, per germline. The ends were cut back, 4 bases at V and 6 bases at J, with 13 bases in the middle. The CDR3 is CASSSQGSGQPQHF. CDR3 coding DNA: TGTGCCAGCAGCTCGCAGGGGTCGGGTCAGCCCCAGCATTTT.

The chain links TRBV5-1 to TRBJ2-5, with a tentative D call TRBD2 (6 bases). V lost 1 base to trimming and J lost 4 bases, with 14 bases between them. The CDR3 runs to 15 residues. Germline V gives CDR1 SGHRS, CDR2 YFSETQ. CDR3 nucleotide sequence: TGCGCCAGCAGCTTGTTAACGGGGGTCCTAGAGACCCAGTACTTC. This sequence encodes CASSLLTGVLETQYF.

The chain recombines TRBV7-8 with TRBJ2-1; 8 positions match TRBD2. CDR3 length equals 17 residues. Per the germline V gene, CDR1 is SGHVS and CDR2 is FQNEAQ. V shed 1 base, J shed 3 bases, and the junction held 8 bases outside the gene matches. CDR3 amino acids: CASSLERATSGYNEQFF. The CDR3 bases are TGTGCCAGCAGCTTAGAAAGGGCCACTAGCGGCTACAATGAGCAGTTCTTC.

This chain connects TRBV19 to TRBJ1-2; D call uncertain. This CDR3 region has 14 residues. Germline V gene sequence: CDR1 LNHDA, CDR2 SQIVND (reference sequence). Trimming removed 1 base from V and 4 bases from J, with 10 bases in between. CDR3 residues: CASSIVPDSYGYTF. The CDR3 region has the DNA TGTGCCAGTAGTATAGTGCCAGACTCCTATGGCTACACCTTC. Together with reference TRBV19 and TRBJ1-2, the CDR3 gives the full variable domain: DGGITQSPKYLFRKEGQNVTLSCEQNLNHDAMYWYRQDPGQGLRLIYYSQIVNDFQKGDIAEGYSVSREKKESFPLTVTSAQKNPTAFYLCASSIVPDSYGYTFGSGTRLTVV.

The chain uses TRBV19 and TRBJ2-5; possible D gene TRBD1, 5 bases. Trimming left V 4 bases short and J 5 bases short, with 14 bases between. The CDR3 consists of 14 residues. In germline, CDR1 is LNHDA, CDR2 SQIVND (reference sequence). The CDR3 protein is CASSRQLRAETQYF. CDR3 bases: TGTGCCAGTAGTAGACAGTTAAGAGCGGAGACCCAGTACTTC.

The chain recombines TRBV9 with TRBJ1-4, with TRBD1 matching over 7 bases. Germline V gives CDR1 SGDLS, CDR2 YYNGEE. This CDR3 is 15 amino acids long. The V segment lost 3 bases and the J segment 4 bases; nucleotides outside the gene matches: 6. This chain's CDR3 is CASSGGTANNEKLFF. For the CDR3, the DNA is TGTGCCAGCAGCGGAGGGACAGCCAATAATGAAAAACTGTTTTTT.

The genes are TRBV10-3 and TRBJ2-5, with D hard to call. Germline-derived CDR1 and CDR2 are ENHRY and SYGVKD. V lost 6 bases and J lost 2, with 16 bases in between. CDR3 length equals 15 residues. The CDR3 DNA reads as TGTGCCATCAGCGGAGACGGCCTCCAGCAAGAGACCCAGTACTTC. Its translation: CAISGDGLQQETQYF.

The J gene is TRBJ1-6, the V gene TRBV5-1; a weak D match, TRBD1 (6 bases). From germline, CDR1 is SGHRS and CDR2 YFSETQ. V lost 3 bases and J 10 bases, leaving 17 bases between the germline ends. The length of the CDR3 is 15 residues. In DNA, the CDR3 is TGCGCCAGCAGCTCACTACAGGGCGGAGGATCACCCCTCCACTTT. This codes for CASSSLQGGGSPLHF. The full variable domain, with the rest looked up from reference TRBV5-1 and TRBJ1-6, is KAGVTQTPRYLIKTRGQQVTLSCSPISGHRSVSWYQQTPGQGLQFLFEYFSETQRNKGNFPGRFSGRQFSNSRSEMNVSTLELGDSALYLCASSSLQGGGSPLHFGNGTRLTVT.

The chain combines TRBV7-2 with TRBJ2-2; perhaps TRBD2 as D (6 bases). Trimming removed 3 bases from V and 0 bases from J, with 11 bases in between. Per germline, CDR1 SGHTA and CDR2 FQGNSA. The CDR3 has 16 amino acids. The chain's CDR3 is CASSFAGTSNTGELFF. CDR3 bases: TGTGCCAGCAGCTTCGCGGGGACCTCGAACACCGGGGAGCTGTTTTTT.

The CDR3 loop reads CSSGGLSYNEQFF. The CDR3 DNA reads TGTTCGAGCGGGGGCCTTTCCTACAATGAGCAGTTCTTC. The gene calls are TRBV3-1 (or the pseudogene TRBV3-2) and TRBJ2-1; TRBD2 matches at 8 bases. This CDR3 spans 13 amino acids. Germline-derived CDR1 and CDR2 are LGHDT and YNNKEL (reference sequence).

This clone has a single count. V is TRBV5-1 and J is TRBJ1-1; TRBD1 is a possible D gene (5 bases). V lost 3 bases, J lost 7 bases, and 13 bases lay in between. The germline CDR1 and CDR2 sequences are SGHRS and YFSETQ. The length of the CDR3 is 13 residues. CDR3 amino acids: CASSWGNQGEAFF. For the CDR3, the DNA is TGCGCCAGCAGCTGGGGCAATCAGGGTGAAGCTTTCTTT.

This chain connects TRBV10-3 to TRBJ2-7; TRBD1 is a possible D gene (6 bases). Between the trimmed V and J ends, which lost 0 bases and 0 bases, there was a span of 15 bases. The CDR3 covers 17 residues. Germline assignment: CDR1 ENHRY and CDR2 SYGVKD. The CDR3 is CAISESNSGANSYEQYF. The DNA of the CDR3 is TGTGCCATCAGTGAGTCGAACTCAGGGGCGAACTCCTACGAGCAGTACTTC.

The CDR3 loop reads CASSSPTSSREQYF. The DNA for the CDR3 is TGTGCCAGCAGCTCCCCGACTAGCTCGCGGGAGCAGTACTTC. The chain combines TRBV5-4 with TRBJ2-7; 7 bases line up with TRBD2. V trimming: 3 bases; J trimming: 7 bases; junction bases outside the gene matches: 10. CDR1 SGHNT and CDR2 YYREEE come from the germline V gene (reference sequence). CDR3 length: 14 residues.

In this sample, this clone turned up once. The V and J genes are TRBV30 and TRBJ2-1; the D gene is possibly TRBD1 (6 bases). V lost 1 base and J lost 0, with 10 bases in between. The CDR3 has 15 residues. CDR1 and CDR2 (germline): GTSNPN, SVGIG (reference sequence). CDR3 DNA sequence: TGTGCCTGGAGTGGAAGGACAGTCTCCTACAATGAGCAGTTCTTC. Its translation is CAWSGRTVSYNEQFF.

The genes are TRBV25-1 and TRBJ1-2; D gene ambiguous. The CDR3 has 16 residues. Per germline, CDR1 MGHDK and CDR2 SYGVNS. Trimming stripped 3 bases from V and 3 bases from J, with 17 bases between. CDR3 protein: CASSDTGEPGDYGYTF. The CDR3 nucleotides read TGTGCCAGCAGTGATACCGGGGAGCCTGGGGACTATGGCTACACCTTC.

This clone was found many times. This rearrangement joins TRBV11-2 to TRBJ1-1; D is possibly TRBD1 (5 bases). Germline V CDR1 and CDR2: SGHAT, FQNNGV. Trimming took 1 base from V and 6 from J, leaving 15 bases between them. The length of the CDR3 is 15 residues. The CDR3 DNA is TGTGCCAGCAGCTTAGCCCTAGGAGGGGAGCCTGAAGCTTTCTTT. Protein product: CASSLALGGEPEAFF.